This is a list of T cell receptor beta chains from one sample in a study of vaccination effects on CD4 cells after COVID-19. Their recognized antigens are unknown. Generated by immunoSEQ multiplex PCR, the TCRdb table keeps only in-frame clones and is missing some. The sample holds 30,000 to 35,000 clones, roughly 74% seen once. Sequenced here: CD4+ T cells from PBMCs cultured without peptide, sampled after COVID-19 vaccination. The receptor source for this set is a human donor who received a COVID-19 vaccine. CDR3s include the opening cysteine and the closing phenylalanine or tryptophan. The D gene is left open where the match is weak. Size is stated for part of the rows, as once, few or many counts, or as a class when the clone is expanded.

size | J | D | length | V | CDR3 | DNA
- | TRBJ1-4 | TRBD1 | 14 | TRBV7-9 | CASSLDRLNEKLFF | TGTGCCAGCAGCCTGGACAGGCTTAATGAAAAACTGTTTTTT
- | TRBJ2-1 | - | 12 | TRBV6-5 | CASSLRGGEQFF | TGTGCCAGCAGTTTAAGGGGGGGAGAGCAGTTCTTC
- | TRBJ1-1 | - | 16 | TRBV4-3 | CASSQDPPGGNTEAFF | TGCGCCAGCAGCCAAGACCCCCCGGGGGGAAACACTGAAGCTTTCTTT
- | TRBJ2-5 | - | 14 | TRBV11-2 | CASSLGGGGETQYF | TGTGCCAGCAGCTTAGGAGGTGGGGGAGAGACCCAGTACTTC
- | TRBJ1-3 | - | 15 | TRBV6-6 | CASSYGQSSGNTIYF | TGTGCCAGCAGTTACGGGCAGAGCTCTGGAAACACCATATATTTT
- | TRBJ2-3 | TRBD2 | 17 | TRBV6-6 | CASSHGTSGRLTDTQYF | TGTGCCAGCAGTCACGGGACTAGCGGGAGACTAACAGATACGCAGTATTTT
- | TRBJ1-2 | - | 17 | TRBV4-1 | CASSLEHESALGNGYTF | TGCGCCAGCAGCCTCGAACATGAATCCGCCCTGGGAAATGGCTACACCTTC
- | TRBJ1-3 | - | 16 | TRBV7-2 | CASSLGGSQGGNTIYF | TGTGCCAGCAGCTTAGGTGGTAGCCAAGGTGGAAACACCATATATTTT
- | TRBJ2-7 | - | 14 | TRBV5-8 | CASSLTGRVYEQYF | TGTGCCAGCAGCTTAACAGGGAGGGTCTACGAGCAGTACTTC
- | TRBJ1-2 | - | 12 | TRBV12-3/TRBV12-4 | CASREQGSGYTF | TGTGCCAGCAGGGAACAGGGCTCTGGCTACACCTTC
- | TRBJ2-5 | TRBD2 | 15 | TRBV3-1/TRBV3-2 | CASSQGGGSGETQYF | TGTGCCAGCAGCCAAGGGGGAGGTAGCGGGGAGACCCAGTACTTC
- | TRBJ1-1 | TRBD1 | 15 | TRBV18 | CASSPRTGRGNEAFF | TGTGCCAGCTCACCACGGACAGGGAGGGGAAATGAAGCTTTCTTT
few | TRBJ2-1 | - | 12 | TRBV3-1/TRBV3-2 | CASSHGINEQFF | TGTGCCAGCAGCCACGGCATCAATGAGCAGTTCTTC
- | TRBJ1-2 | - | 15 | TRBV28 | CASSLGSSGNYGYTF | TGTGCCAGCAGTTTAGGGTCATCCGGTAACTATGGCTACACCTTC
- | TRBJ2-2 | - | 15 | TRBV28 | CASKVPGQNTGELFF | TGTGCCAGCAAGGTCCCGGGACAGAACACCGGGGAGCTGTTTTTT
- | TRBJ1-1 | - | 14 | TRBV25-1 | CASSEGRVNTEAFF | TGTGCCAGCAGTGAGGGGCGGGTGAACACTGAAGCTTTCTTT
few | TRBJ1-4 | - | 13 | TRBV13 | CASSSRGGEKLFF | TGTGCCAGCAGCTCCAGGGGAGGTGAAAAACTGTTTTTT
- | TRBJ1-2 | - | 13 | TRBV4-3 | CASSPDVNYGYTF | TGCGCCAGCAGCCCGGACGTTAACTATGGCTACACCTTC
- | TRBJ2-1 | TRBD2 | 15 | TRBV2 | CASSESGGAYNEQFF | TGTGCCAGCAGTGAATCGGGGGGGGCTTACAATGAGCAGTTCTTC
- | TRBJ1-2 | - | 13 | TRBV10-3 | CAAAVMGADGYTF | TGTGCCGCCGCTGTTATGGGGGCCGATGGCTACACCTTC
- | TRBJ1-5 | TRBD1 | 15 | TRBV19 | CASSRDSDSNQPQHF | TGTGCCAGTAGTAGGGACAGCGATAGCAATCAGCCCCAGCATTTT
few | TRBJ2-7 | TRBD2 | 14 | TRBV16 | CASSPRLAGYEQYF | TGTGCCAGCAGCCCTCGACTAGCGGGCTACGAGCAGTACTTC
few | TRBJ1-5 | TRBD1 | 15 | TRBV19 | CASSIPSTGYQPQHF | TGTGCCAGTAGTATCCCCTCGACAGGGTATCAGCCCCAGCATTTT
- | TRBJ1-6 | - | 14 | TRBV18 | CASSAAGQYSPLHF | TGTGCCAGCTCAGCGGCTGGGCAGTATTCACCCCTCCACTTT
- | TRBJ1-4 | TRBD1 | 12 | TRBV30 | CAWNTGTGIFFF | TGTGCCTGGAATACCGGGACAGGAATCTTCTTTTTT
- | TRBJ1-1 | - | 12 | TRBV18 | CASSPRTVEAFF | TGTGCCAGCTCACCGCGGACAGTCGAAGCTTTCTTT
- | TRBJ2-3 | TRBD1 | 14 | TRBV7-8 | CASSWTGTTDTQYF | TGTGCCAGCAGCTGGACAGGGACCACAGATACGCAGTATTTT
- | TRBJ2-7 | - | 13 | TRBV12-3/TRBV12-4 | CASSLARENEQYF | TGTGCCAGCAGTTTAGCGCGTGAGAACGAGCAGTACTTC
- | TRBJ2-7 | - | 14 | TRBV6-5 | CASSYSGVGGEQYF | TGTGCCAGCAGTTACTCGGGGGTTGGCGGCGAGCAGTACTTC
- | TRBJ1-6 | TRBD1 | 16 | TRBV4-1 | CASSQPRTGQNSPLHF | TGCGCCAGCAGCCAACCTAGGACAGGGCAGAATTCACCCCTCCACTTT
- | TRBJ1-4 | TRBD1 | 14 | TRBV2 | CASRYRGNGEKLFF | TGTGCCAGCAGGTACAGGGGTAATGGTGAAAAACTGTTTTTT
- | TRBJ2-1 | TRBD1 | 15 | TRBV2 | CASSGDRGSYNEQFF | TGTGCCAGCAGTGGGGACAGAGGATCCTACAATGAGCAGTTCTTC
- | TRBJ1-3 | TRBD1 | 16 | TRBV7-9 | CASSLGPDRDGNTIYF | TGTGCCAGCAGCTTGGGACCGGACAGGGATGGAAACACCATATATTTT